The present T cell receptor (beta chain) was sequenced within a study of early stage breast cancer tumors. The wider study: Among around twelve ER+/PR+/HER2- tumors, eight were ductal, four lobular. Average read coverage per sample was about 10-fold. Findings and limits, study-wide: Enriched TCRB sequences shared across patients were mostly commonly generated sequences. Compared with adjacent normal breast tissue, tumors showed 2 to 3-fold greater T cell density and higher clonality.

Data came from immunoSEQ multiplex PCR; TCRdb stores just in-frame clones and leaves some out. The table shows roughly 53,000 clones, with 80% to 95% occurring only once. As to this clone: The antigen is unknown.

The sequence came from a person aged 65 to 79 with breast cancer. Sequencing was performed on blood.

Written as DNA, the CDR3 is TGTGCCAGCAGCTTGCTACTAGCGGGAGGGACCACAGATACGCAGTATTTT. Its protein product is CASSLLLAGGTTDTQYF. The chain carries TRBV5-4 and TRBJ2-3; 13 nucleotides align to TRBD2. This CDR3 comprises 17 residues. The V segment lost 1 base and the J segment 2 bases; nucleotides outside the gene matches: 4. The V gene's germline CDR1 is SGHNT and CDR2 YYREEE (reference sequence).